Listed below are T cell receptor beta chains from one sample, sequenced in a study of blood T cell repertoires in COVID-19. The protocol was immunoSEQ multiplex PCR, while the TCRdb copy is restricted to in-frame clones and leaves out a portion. The table shows over 150,000 clones, with 82% occurring only once. The sequenced material came from peripheral blood. These receptors came from a human donor with acute or convalescent COVID-19. The donor label of this sample is uncertain. Each CDR3 is given with its conserved first and last residue. A D gene is named only where the DNA matches it firmly. Size values are once, few and many counts, or a class for expanded clones, and some rows have none.

d_gene | j_gene | v_gene | abundance | CDR3aa | CDR3nt
. | TRBJ2-2 | TRBV10-2 | . | CASSRQANTGELFF | TGCGCCAGCAGCAGACAGGCAAACACCGGGGAGCTGTTTTTT
. | TRBJ2-5 | TRBV10-3 | once | CAISGQRQETQYF | TGTGCCATCAGCGGACAGCGACAAGAGACCCAGTACTTC
TRBD2 | TRBJ2-7 | TRBV5-4 | . | CASSWGAGLADEQYF | TGTGCCAGCAGCTGGGGGGCGGGACTAGCGGACGAGCAGTACTTC
TRBD1 | TRBJ2-2 | TRBV28 | . | CASRTGNNGELFF | TGTGCCAGCAGGACAGGGAACAACGGGGAGCTGTTTTTT
TRBD2 | TRBJ2-5 | TRBV5-1 | . | CASSETGTSGRARETQYF | TGCGCCAGCAGCGAAACCGGGACTAGCGGGAGGGCCCGAGAGACCCAGTACTTC
TRBD1 | TRBJ2-3 | TRBV11-2 | . | CASSSTGVKGDTQYF | TGTGCCAGCAGCTCCACAGGGGTGAAAGGTGATACGCAGTATTTT
TRBD1 | TRBJ1-5 | TRBV6-2/TRBV6-3 | . | CASSPLRGQAQPQHF | TGTGCCAGCAGTCCCCTACGTGGACAGGCCCAGCCCCAGCATTTT
TRBD1 | TRBJ2-7 | TRBV4-2 | once | CASSQDGNRGILNEQYF | TGTGCCAGCAGCCAAGATGGGAACAGGGGGATATTAAACGAGCAGTACTTC
TRBD1 | TRBJ2-3 | TRBV5-5 | . | CASSSAYRGGTDTQYF | TGTGCCAGCAGCTCGGCGTACAGGGGCGGCACAGATACGCAGTATTTT
. | TRBJ1-1 | TRBV29-1 | . | CSASRPAPIEAFF | TGCAGCGCTTCCCGACCAGCGCCTATTGAAGCTTTCTTT
. | TRBJ1-5 | TRBV5-6 | . | CASSSQQVNQPQHF | TGTGCCAGCAGCTCACAACAGGTTAATCAGCCCCAGCATTTT
TRBD2 | TRBJ2-3 | TRBV6-2/TRBV6-3 | . | CASSSLGSAGLPTQYF | TGTGCCAGCAGTTCCCTGGGGTCAGCGGGACTTCCTACGCAGTATTTT
TRBD1 | TRBJ2-7 | TRBV11-2 | . | CASSRTGTGPYEQYF | TGTGCCAGCAGCCGCACCGGGACAGGGCCCTACGAGCAGTACTTC
. | TRBJ2-1 | TRBV9 | . | CASSGPEGSYNEQFF | TGTGCCAGCAGCGGCCCGGAGGGGAGCTACAATGAGCAGTTCTTC
TRBD1 | TRBJ1-5 | TRBV12-5 | . | CASGPDEGAFRNQPQHF | TGTGCTAGTGGCCCCGACGAGGGGGCTTTTCGCAATCAGCCCCAGCATTTT
. | TRBJ2-3 | TRBV5-4 | . | CASSLGTRRSTDTQYF | TGTGCCAGCAGCTTGGGAACTCGTCGTTCCACAGATACGCAGTATTTT
TRBD1 | TRBJ1-5 | TRBV2 | . | CASSPSGQGNQPQHF | TGTGCCAGCAGTCCCTCGGGACAGGGGAATCAGCCCCAGCATTTT
. | TRBJ1-2 | TRBV9 | . | CASSVQGEDSGYTF | TGTGCCAGCAGCGTTCAGGGCGAAGACTCTGGCTACACCTTC
. | TRBJ2-7 | TRBV6-5 | once | CASDTGYREQYF | TGTGCCAGCGACACAGGTTATCGGGAGCAGTACTTC
TRBD2 | TRBJ2-7 | TRBV28 | . | CASSPSGLGYEQYF | TGTGCCAGCAGCCCCTCCGGACTAGGTTACGAGCAGTACTTC
TRBD1 | TRBJ1-5 | TRBV10-1 | . | CASSATGFAQNQPQHF | TGCGCCAGCAGTGCGACAGGGTTCGCGCAAAATCAGCCCCAGCATTTT
TRBD2 | TRBJ2-1 | TRBV27 | . | CASSLWSGSNNEQFF | TGTGCCAGCAGTTTATGGAGCGGGAGTAACAATGAGCAGTTCTTC
TRBD1 | TRBJ2-3 | TRBV29-1 | . | CSVSRDRGSGTDTQYF | TGCAGCGTTAGCCGGGACAGGGGTTCCGGCACAGATACGCAGTATTTT
TRBD2 | TRBJ2-1 | TRBV9 | few | CASSVDSGSNEQFF | TGTGCCAGCAGCGTAGATAGCGGGAGTAATGAGCAGTTCTTC
. | TRBJ2-3 | TRBV29-1 | . | CSAPQGTDTQYF | TGCAGCGCGCCCCAGGGGACAGATACGCAGTATTTT
. | TRBJ2-3 | TRBV5-6 | . | CASSLTRSDTQYF | TGTGCCAGCAGCTTGACTAGATCAGATACGCAGTATTTT
. | TRBJ2-7 | TRBV5-1 | . | CASSLRQGEVGEQYF | TGCGCCAGCAGCTTACGACAAGGGGAAGTGGGAGAGCAGTACTTC
. | TRBJ2-1 | TRBV19 | . | CASSNRDLSSYNEQFF | TGTGCCAGTAGTAACCGGGACTTGAGCTCCTACAATGAGCAGTTCTTC
. | TRBJ1-5 | TRBV5-8 | . | CASSAQDQPQHF | TGTGCCAGCAGCGCGCAAGATCAGCCCCAGCATTTT
. | TRBJ2-7 | TRBV12-3/TRBV12-4 | . | CASRRGSEQYF | TGTGCCAGCAGAAGAGGGAGCGAGCAGTACTTC
. | TRBJ1-4 | TRBV15 | . | CATSSGTQDHEKLFF | TGTGCCACCAGCAGCGGGACACAGGACCATGAAAAACTGTTTTTT
. | TRBJ1-3 | TRBV5-4 | . | CASSSMQTRNSGNTIYF | TGTGCCAGCAGCTCGATGCAGACGCGGAATTCAGGAAACACCATATATTTT
. | TRBJ2-7 | TRBV4-1 | . | CASSQMASYEQYF | TGCGCCAGCAGCCAAATGGCATCCTACGAGCAGTACTTC
. | TRBJ2-7 | TRBV5-1 | . | CASSLGIEASFLEEQYF | TGCGCCAGCAGCTTGGGGATCGAAGCGTCCTTTCTAGAGGAGCAGTACTTC
TRBD1 | TRBJ1-1 | TRBV27 | . | CASSFRTGRGEAFF | TGTGCCAGCAGTTTTCGGACAGGGCGGGGTGAAGCTTTCTTT
TRBD2 | TRBJ2-5 | TRBV5-1 | . | CASSLGLAAQETQYF | TGCGCCAGCAGCTTGGGACTAGCGGCTCAAGAGACCCAGTACTTC
. | TRBJ1-5 | TRBV28 | few | CASSFRQDTSNQPQHF | TGTGCCAGCAGTTTCAGGCAGGACACCTCCAATCAGCCCCAGCATTTT
TRBD2 | TRBJ2-7 | TRBV11-2 | . | CASSLEKRGIAGGSYEQYF | TGTGCCAGCAGCTTAGAGAAACGCGGAATAGCGGGAGGAAGCTACGAGCAGTACTTC
. | TRBJ2-5 | TRBV19 | . | CASSILGTPNQETQYF | TGTGCCAGTAGTATTCTAGGGACACCCAACCAAGAGACCCAGTACTTC
TRBD1 | TRBJ1-2 | TRBV7-2 | . | CASSSQGGRANYGYTF | TGTGCCAGCAGCTCACAGGGGGGTCGAGCTAACTATGGCTACACCTTC
TRBD1 | TRBJ1-6 | TRBV19 | . | CASSMTGDNSPLHF | TGTGCCAGTAGTATGACAGGGGATAATTCACCCCTCCACTTT
. | TRBJ2-2 | TRBV9 | . | CASSVGEITGELFF | TGTGCCAGCAGCGTAGGGGAGATAACCGGGGAGCTGTTTTTT
. | TRBJ1-6 | TRBV27 | . | CASSYGGILAGPLHF | TGTGCCAGCAGTTATGGAGGGATCCTGGCGGGACCCCTCCACTTT
. | TRBJ1-2 | TRBV6-5 | few | CAGQFNYGYTF | TGTGCCGGACAGTTTAACTATGGCTACACCTTC
. | TRBJ1-1 | TRBV5-1 | . | CASRRDQASTTEAFF | TGCGCCAGCAGACGCGACCAGGCGTCGACCACTGAAGCTTTCTTT
TRBD1 | TRBJ2-5 | TRBV9 | . | CASSVTGAHQETQYF | TGTGCCAGCAGCGTAACAGGGGCCCACCAAGAGACCCAGTACTTC
TRBD1 | TRBJ1-1 | TRBV6-5 | . | CASTPGGQTEAFF | TGTGCCAGCACCCCAGGGGGACAGACTGAAGCTTTCTTT
TRBD2 | TRBJ2-1 | TRBV11-2 | . | CASSLGGSGSSYNEQFF | TGTGCCAGCAGCTTAGGGGGTAGCGGGAGCTCCTACAATGAGCAGTTCTTC
. | TRBJ2-3 | TRBV18 | . | CASSRETATRTDTQYF | TGTGCCAGCTCACGGGAGACCGCGACTCGCACAGATACGCAGTATTTT
. | TRBJ2-3 | TRBV7-3 | . | CASSARDSHTQYF | TGTGCCAGCAGCGCCCGAGACTCCCATACGCAGTATTTT
TRBD2 | TRBJ2-7 | TRBV6-5 | . | CASSTGTSGLYEQYF | TGTGCCAGCAGTACCGGGACTAGCGGCCTCTACGAGCAGTACTTC
. | TRBJ2-7 | TRBV6-1 | many | CASSETRVHEQYF | TGTGCCAGCAGTGAAACCCGGGTCCACGAGCAGTACTTC
. | TRBJ2-1 | TRBV12-1 | . | CASETRLYNEQFF | TGTGCCAGCGAGACTAGACTGTACAATGAGCAGTTCTTC
. | TRBJ1-6 | TRBV30 | . | CAWRGQGASPLHF | TGTGCCTGGAGAGGGCAGGGCGCCTCACCCCTCCACTTT
. | TRBJ1-4 | TRBV7-6 | . | CASSLSAGGPTTNEKLFF | TGTGCCAGCAGCTTATCTGCGGGGGGACCTACAACTAATGAAAAACTGTTTTTT
TRBD1 | TRBJ1-4 | TRBV20-1 | . | CNASSGTGWGEKLFF | TGCAATGCTAGTTCCGGGACAGGGTGGGGGGAAAAACTGTTTTTT
TRBD2 | TRBJ2-1 | TRBV6-4 | . | CASRTGRGKREREVNEQFF | TGTGCCAGCAGAACCGGTCGGGGGAAACGTGAGCGGGAGGTAAATGAGCAGTTCTTC
. | TRBJ2-1 | TRBV3-1/TRBV3-2 | . | CASSQGRVSSYNEQFF | TGTGCCAGCAGCCAAGGCAGGGTCAGCTCCTACAATGAGCAGTTCTTC
. | TRBJ1-3 | TRBV6-6 | once | CASSYKRDRSGNTIYF | TGTGCCAGTAGTTACAAGAGGGATCGATCTGGAAACACCATATATTTT
TRBD2 | TRBJ2-3 | TRBV7-9 | . | CASSKGGTSGSTDTQYF | TGTGCCAGCAGCAAAGGGGGGACTAGCGGGAGTACAGATACGCAGTATTTT